This T cell receptor beta chain was sequenced in a study of control samples from healthy donors and cancer patients. The method was immunoSEQ multiplex PCR; TCRdb's version includes in-frame clones alone and lacks a portion of them. The sample contains 70,000 to 85,000 clones, around 83% of which appear only once. The length of the CDR3 is 17 residues. The V gene end was trimmed by 1 base and the J gene end by 7 bases; junction bases not matched to a gene: 10. Germline lookup yields CDR1 KGHSH and CDR2 LQKENI. The J gene is TRBJ2-2, the V gene TRBV18; 9 bases map to TRBD1. The TCR was taken from a man in his sixties with head and neck cancer. Input material: PBMCs. The CDR3 coding sequence is TGTGCCAGCTCACCACTTGGCCCGGGACAGGGTGTCGGGGAGCTGTTTTTT. Encoded protein: CASSPLGPGQGVGELFF.